This note documents a single T cell receptor (beta chain) sequence. Germline V gene lookup returns CDR1 LNHDA and CDR2 SQIVND (reference sequence). V gave up 1 base and J gave up 1 base, with 10 bases separating them. The CDR3 consists of 16 residues. In the study's own analysis: Cell counts per sample came from amplifying reference gene primers. Assay used: immunoSEQ multiplex PCR; TCRdb lists only in-frame clones, some missing. V and J calls and clone size are copied from that table; D and trimming were computed from the DNA. Of about 58,000 clones in the sample, about nine tenths were seen once. These data originate in a study of blood T cell repertoires in COVID-19. Study-level information: PBMCs, B-cell-depleted T cells, or T cells provided the cDNA or gDNA that made up the material.

The receptor was isolated from a woman aged 55 to 70 with active COVID-19. The J gene is TRBJ1-4, the V gene TRBV19; D possibly corresponds to TRBD1 (6 bases). Sequencing used peripheral blood. In nucleotides, the CDR3 is TGTGCCAGTAGTATAGGCGACAGGCAAACTAATGAAAAACTGTTTTTT. Protein: CASSIGDRQTNEKLFF. The whole variable domain, filled in from reference TRBV19 and TRBJ1-4, reads DGGITQSPKYLFRKEGQNVTLSCEQNLNHDAMYWYRQDPGQGLRLIYYSQIVNDFQKGDIAEGYSVSREKKESFPLTVTSAQKNPTAFYLCASSIGDRQTNEKLFFGSGTQLSVL.